What follows are 20 T cell receptor beta chains derived from one specimen sequenced in a study of shared clonotypes between healthy human individuals. Clones were read by immunoSEQ multiplex PCR, and TCRdb kept only the in-frame ones, dropping some. Here the sample spans about 1 million clones, approximately 76% being singletons. Sequencing used memory CD4+ T cells sorted from blood. Documented subset: CD45RA-negative fraction. The receptor set was obtained from a man between 18 and 35 years old in good health.

The J gene is TRBJ1-1, the V gene TRBV6-5; 9 bases are shared with TRBD1. V gave up 6 bases and J gave up 4 bases; unmatched junction bases: 6. The germline V gene has CDR1 MNHEY and CDR2 SVGAGI. The CDR3 has 14 residues. The chain's CDR3 is CASSRDRVVTEAFF. CDR3 nucleotide sequence: TGTGCCAGCAGCAGGGACAGGGTAGTCACTGAAGCTTTCTTT.

The V gene is TRBV6-6, the J gene TRBJ1-2, with D possibly matching TRBD1 (5 bases). The germline CDR1 and CDR2 sequences are MNHNY and SVGAGI (reference sequence). V dropped 7 bases and J dropped 0 bases, with 15 bases sitting between them. This CDR3 is 15 amino acids long. CDR3 in amino acids: CASITRAEANYGYTF. The CDR3 DNA follows: TGTGCCAGCATTACCAGGGCTGAGGCTAACTATGGCTACACCTTC.

The chain employs TRBV7-2 and TRBJ2-7; no firm D call. V was clipped by 1 base and J by 4 bases, with 8 bases between them. Germline loops: CDR1 SGHTA, CDR2 FQGNSA. The CDR3 has 13 residues. Here the CDR3 reads CASSLGRMYEQYF. The CDR3 nucleotides read TGTGCCAGCAGCTTAGGGCGGATGTACGAGCAGTACTTC. The full variable domain, rest sourced from reference TRBV7-2 and TRBJ2-7, is GAGVSQSPSNKVTEKGKDVELRCDPISGHTALYWYRQSLGQGLEFLIYFQGNSAPDKSGLPSDRFSAERTGGSVSTLTIQRTQQEDSAVYLCASSLGRMYEQYFGPGTRLTVT.

This sequence joins TRBV12-5 and TRBJ2-7; 11 positions match TRBD2. Germline V CDR1 and CDR2: LGHNT, FRNRAP. CDR3 length equals 18 residues. After removal of 2 bases from V and 3 bases from J, the junction contained 12 bases not matched to a gene. CDR3 sequence (DNA): TGTGCTAGTGGTTTGACGTCGGGGTTGGGGACTAGCGGCTACGAGCAGTACTTC. It is translated as CASGLTSGLGTSGYEQYF. The full variable domain, in which reference TRBV12-5 and TRBJ2-7 provide the parts outside the CDR3, is DARVTQTPRHKVTEMGQEVTMRCQPILGHNTVFWYRQTMMQGLELLAYFRNRAPLDDSGMPKDRFSAEMPDATLATLKIQPSEPRDSAVYFCASGLTSGLGTSGYEQYFGPGTRLTVT.

The chain combines TRBV11-2 with TRBJ1-1; D is undetermined. V was trimmed by 3 bases and J by 4 bases, leaving 9 bases between them. The CDR3 covers 13 residues. CDR1 is SGHAT, CDR2 FQNNGV, per germline. The chain's CDR3 is CASSFGDSTEAFF. The CDR3 coding sequence is TGTGCCAGCAGCTTCGGAGATAGCACTGAAGCTTTCTTT.

The chain employs TRBV11-2 and TRBJ2-5; D is undetermined. In germline, CDR1 is SGHAT, CDR2 FQNNGV. CDR3 length: 14 residues. Trimming took off 1 base at V and 1 base at J, with 7 bases between the two ends. The CDR3, as DNA: TGTGCCAGCAGCTTAGCCCGGACCCAAGAGACCCAGTACTTC. Protein sequence: CASSLARTQETQYF.

For the CDR3, the DNA is TGTGCCAGCAGTTACGCTCAAGGGACTAACTACGAGCAGTACTTC. Its translation is CASSYAQGTNYEQYF. The chain couples TRBV6-5 to TRBJ2-7; 7 bases agree with TRBD2. Germline V gene data show CDR1 as MNHEY and CDR2 as SVGAGI. The CDR3 is 15 residues long. Trimming at V came to 2 bases and at J to 3 bases, leaving 7 bases not matched to a gene.

This CDR3 reads CALNSGSATDTQYF. CDR3 sequence (DNA): TGTGCCCTGAATAGCGGGAGCGCGACAGATACGCAGTATTTT. This chain connects TRBV30 to TRBJ2-3; 9 bases line up with TRBD2. After removal of 8 bases from V and 3 bases from J, the junction contained 9 bases not matched to a gene. The CDR3 is made up of 14 amino acids. From germline, CDR1 is GTSNPN and CDR2 SVGIG (reference sequence). The full variable domain, with the rest looked up from reference TRBV30 and TRBJ2-3, is SQTIHQWPATLVQPVGSPLSLECTVEGTSNPNLYWYRQAAGRGLQLLFYSVGIGQISSEVPQNLSASRPQDRQFILSSKKLLLSDSGFYLCALNSGSATDTQYFGPGTRLTVL.

This clone was recorded a few times. The chain combines TRBV7-9 with TRBJ1-4; possible D gene TRBD1, 6 bases. The CDR3 spans 15 residues. CDR1 is SEHNR, CDR2 FQNEAQ, per germline (reference sequence). Trimming took off 0 bases at V and 7 bases at J, with 12 bases between the two ends. CDR3 sequence: CASSLARSGAEKLFF. CDR3 nucleotides: TGTGCCAGCAGCTTAGCGAGGTCGGGGGCTGAAAAACTGTTTTTT. Variable domain in full (rest from reference TRBV7-9 and TRBJ1-4): DTGVSQNPRHKITKRGQNVTFRCDPISEHNRLYWYRQTLGQGPEFLTYFQNEAQLEKSRLLSDRFSAERPKGSFSTLEIQRTEQGDSAMYLCASSLARSGAEKLFFGSGTQLSVL.

The table lists this clone with a few counts. V and J are TRBV6-6 and TRBJ2-3; D is uncertain. The CDR3 contains 12 residues. Germline CDR1 and CDR2: MNHNY and SVGAGI (reference sequence). Trimming took off 7 bases at V and 4 bases at J, with 9 bases between the two ends. CDR3 DNA: TGTGCCAGCACTTCAAAGTCAGATACGCAGTATTTT. Its translation is CASTSKSDTQYF.

V usage is TRBV9 and J usage is TRBJ2-3; D is unclear. Trimming stripped 3 bases from V and 0 bases from J, with 11 bases between. Per germline, CDR1 SGDLS and CDR2 YYNGEE. CDR3 size: 15 residues. The chain's CDR3 is CASSAFVSSTDTQYF. The CDR3 DNA is TGTGCCAGCAGCGCCTTCGTCTCTAGCACAGATACGCAGTATTTT. Filled out from reference TRBV9 and TRBJ2-3, the complete variable domain reads DSGVTQTPKHLITATGQRVTLRCSPRSGDLSVYWYQQSLDQGLQFLIQYYNGEERAKGNILERFSAQQFPDLHSELNLSSLELGDSALYFCASSAFVSSTDTQYFGPGTRLTVL.

This clone showed up just a few times. The V call is TRBV2, the J call TRBJ1-1; D is undetermined. The CDR3 has 14 amino acids. Germline values: CDR1 SNHLY, CDR2 FYNNEI. Trimming removed 7 bases at V and 0 bases at J, with 12 bases between. CDR3 residues: CASTGEVMNTEAFF. CDR3 in DNA: TGTGCCAGCACCGGGGAAGTCATGAACACTGAAGCTTTCTTT.

Of note for this clone: Within the sample, other DNA sequences also encode this same CDR3. The rearrangement joins TRBV30 to TRBJ2-5, with D unresolved. The V end lost 5 bases, the J end lost 2 bases, and 3 bases lay between the germline ends. The CDR3 has 10 residues. CDR1 GTSNPN and CDR2 SVGIG come from the germline V gene (reference sequence). The DNA of the CDR3 is TGTGCCTGGGGACAAGAGACCCAGTACTTC. It translates to CAWGQETQYF.

V and J are TRBV5-6 and TRBJ1-2; 7 bases are a match to TRBD1. J lost 4 bases, V lost 4 bases, and 4 bases had no gene match. CDR3 length: 13 residues. Germline V gene sequence: CDR1 SGHDT, CDR2 YYEEEE. CDR3 in DNA: TGTGCCAGCAGCCAACAGGGGACCTATGGCTACACCTTC. Translation gives CASSQQGTYGYTF.

This clone was seen only a few times. The chain uses TRBV6-6 and TRBJ2-5, with TRBD1 identical over 8 bases. The germline V gene has CDR1 MNHNY and CDR2 SVGAGI (reference sequence). After removal of 6 bases from V and 1 base from J, the junction contained 4 bases not matched to a gene. CDR3 length: 14 amino acids. CDR3 nucleotide sequence: TGTGCCAGCAGCCCTGGACAGGGCCAAGAGACCCAGTACTTC. Protein: CASSPGQGQETQYF.

The chain recombines TRBV19 with TRBJ2-3, with TRBD2 as a possible D gene (5 bases). CDR1 is LNHDA and CDR2 is SQIVND in the germline V gene (reference sequence). V shed 5 bases and J shed 6 bases, with 15 bases lying between them. This CDR3 is built from 14 residues. CDR3 residues: CASSEGLSFDTQYF. CDR3 bases: TGTGCCAGTAGTGAAGGACTCTCCTTCGATACGCAGTATTTT.

This chain joins TRBV27 and TRBJ2-5, with TRBD2 identical over 7 bases. V trimming: 2 bases; J trimming: 4 bases; junction bases outside the gene matches: 7. The CDR3 sequence is 15 residues long. The germline V gene encodes CDR1 MNHEY and CDR2 SMNVEV (reference sequence). CDR3 sequence reads: CASSLAREAAETQYF. CDR3 DNA: TGTGCCAGCAGTTTAGCTCGGGAGGCTGCAGAGACCCAGTACTTC.

The chain recombines TRBV19 with TRBJ1-5; D is uncertain. Germline CDR1 reads LNHDA; CDR2 reads SQIVND (reference sequence). Trimming left V 5 bases short and J 4 bases short, with 15 bases between. The CDR3 runs 15 residues. DNA for the CDR3: TGTGCCAGTAGTGAGGGTATTTACCCGAATCAGCCCCAGCATTTT. Amino acids: CASSEGIYPNQPQHF.

In the case of this clone: A much larger clonotype is one base distant, so this may be a read error. The J gene is TRBJ2-2, the V gene TRBV7-6; 12 bases line up with TRBD2. Trimming took 6 bases from V and 5 from J; bases not matched to a gene: 1. The CDR3 extends over 14 amino acids. Germline lookup yields CDR1 SGHVS and CDR2 FNYEAQ. The CDR3 protein is CASSGTSGTGELFF. CDR3 nucleotides: TGTGCCAGCAGTGGGACTAGCGGGACCGGGGAGCTGTTTTTT.

The chain recombines TRBV18 with TRBJ2-1; D is undetermined. In germline, CDR1 is KGHSH, CDR2 LQKENI. The CDR3 length is 15 residues. The V end lost 5 bases, the J end lost 0 bases, and 11 bases lay between the germline ends. The CDR3 DNA reads TGTGCCAGCTCAATAGGGTCGAGCTCCTACAATGAGCAGTTCTTC. Translated, it gives CASSIGSSSYNEQFF.